The sequence of this T cell receptor beta chain was determined in a study of tumor-infiltrating lymphocytes in localized non-small cell lung cancer (dated by TCRdb to the early 2020s). Looking at the study overall: The cohort included patients whose samples were collected after neoadjuvant chemotherapy, as well as both smokers and never-smokers and several histologies. The overall ICON cohort comprised over 120 surgical patients with localized non-small cell lung cancer whose tumors were resected. A total of fewer than 60 patients were included in the paired tumor versus uninvolved lung comparison of immunoSEQ T-cell fraction. Resected tumor tissue and uninvolved lung tissue described as non-adjacent to the tumor were contributed by each patient, with both tissues obtained from the same patient. TCR sequencing was one of several integrated assays, alongside flow cytometry, multiplex immunofluorescence, RNA-seq, exome sequencing and proteomics, applied to the same patients. What the research found in general, with its limitations: Different pieces of the same tissue were used for different assays, so technical variation could not be separated from intratumor heterogeneity. TCR-derived T-cell fraction did not differ between the flow cytometry-defined immunotypes IM1 (good prognosis) and IM2 (poor prognosis). Assay coverage differed among patients according to how much tissue was available, so only a subset of the cohort had TCR sequencing. TCRbeta sequencing supported higher T cell infiltration in tumors than in uninvolved lung tissue, consistent with immunofluorescence CD3 counts.

The T-cell fraction in tumor and uninvolved lung tissue was provided by TCR sequencing with the immunoSEQ assay. The authors' pipeline ran thus. For survival analysis, patients were split into high (upper tertile) and low (lower two tertiles) T-cell fraction groups and compared by log-rank test. A signed-rank test was used to test differences in T-cell fraction between paired tumor and uninvolved lung samples. TCRdb limited this immuneACCESS table to in-frame rearrangements with V and J called. A share of clones is missing; checked studies link under half to unresolved V genes, and the rest is unexplained. The DNA was the basis for D and trimming; V, J and clone size are from that table. The sample table contains some 13,000 clones; only one count was recorded for around 74% of them. 14% of the sample lies in the top ten. Patient enrollment in ICON started in early 2016, and the final patient was enrolled in 2018. From a subcohort of some 76 patients, fresh tumor and matched uninvolved tissue were collected for in-depth immune analyses, including TCR sequencing. TCR sequencing was performed on DNA isolated from bulk tissue, without cell sorting.

Details on this clone: Its cognate antigen has yet to be identified. The record has no base qualities; no much larger clone is one base away.

The trim is 6 bases for V and 2 bases for J, with a gap of 6 bases between the germline ends. CDR1 and CDR2 (DFQATT, SNEGSKA) derive from the germline V gene (reference sequence). Inclusive of the bounding cysteine and phenylalanine, the CDR3 is 11 residues long. Kept here is only the CDR3 DNA, which spans 33 bases and is read in frame from base 1. This receptor was obtained from a human donor with non-small cell lung cancer. Material: uninvolved lung tissue not adjacent to the tumor. The chain links TRBV20-1 with TRBJ2-3; too little of a D gene remains to name it. The CDR3 here reads CSALNTDTQYF. The DNA sequence is TGCAGTGCCCTGAACACAGATACGCAGTATTTT.